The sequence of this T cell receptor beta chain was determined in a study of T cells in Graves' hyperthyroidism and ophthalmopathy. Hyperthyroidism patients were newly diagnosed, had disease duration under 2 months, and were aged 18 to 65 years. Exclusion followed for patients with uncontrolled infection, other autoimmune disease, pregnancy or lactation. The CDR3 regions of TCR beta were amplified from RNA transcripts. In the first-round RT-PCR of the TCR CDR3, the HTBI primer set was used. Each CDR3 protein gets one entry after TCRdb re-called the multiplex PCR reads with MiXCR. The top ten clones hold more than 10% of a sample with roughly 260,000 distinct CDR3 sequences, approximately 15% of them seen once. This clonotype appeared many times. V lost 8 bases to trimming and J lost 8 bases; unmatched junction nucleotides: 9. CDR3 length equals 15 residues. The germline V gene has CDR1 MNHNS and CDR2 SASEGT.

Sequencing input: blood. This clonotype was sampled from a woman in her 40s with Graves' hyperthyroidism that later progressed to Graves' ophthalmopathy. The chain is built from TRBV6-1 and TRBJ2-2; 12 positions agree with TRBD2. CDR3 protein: CASSRLAGEVGELFF. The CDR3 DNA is TGTGCCAGCTCCCGACTAGCGGGAGAAGTGGGGGAGCTGTTTTTT.